This T cell receptor (beta chain) was found in a study of blood T cells in healthy people across ages. Study results and limitations: Relative to aged donors, long-lived donors carried more naive CD4+ cells and displayed higher diversity.

Germline CDR1 DFQATT, CDR2 SNEGSKA (reference sequence). The CDR3 extends over 14 amino acids. V lost 3 bases and J lost 5, with 14 bases in between. This clonotype was detected a few times. Its specificity is not known. A sample-barcoded 5' primer and a J-beta primer mix were used in a second PCR of roughly 7 to 11 cycles. TCRdb itself ran the 5' RACE reads through MiXCR, one entry per CDR3 protein. The sample lists under 2,000,000 distinct CDR3 sequences, around half seen once, with around 2.1% in the top ten. The chain employs TRBV20-1 and TRBJ2-1; weak D call: TRBD2 (5 bases). The receptor's source is a woman in her forties in good health. Source material: blood. The CDR3 loop reads CSARRVARDNEQFF. The DNA for the CDR3 is TGCAGTGCTAGGAGGGTGGCCCGGGACAATGAGCAGTTCTTC.